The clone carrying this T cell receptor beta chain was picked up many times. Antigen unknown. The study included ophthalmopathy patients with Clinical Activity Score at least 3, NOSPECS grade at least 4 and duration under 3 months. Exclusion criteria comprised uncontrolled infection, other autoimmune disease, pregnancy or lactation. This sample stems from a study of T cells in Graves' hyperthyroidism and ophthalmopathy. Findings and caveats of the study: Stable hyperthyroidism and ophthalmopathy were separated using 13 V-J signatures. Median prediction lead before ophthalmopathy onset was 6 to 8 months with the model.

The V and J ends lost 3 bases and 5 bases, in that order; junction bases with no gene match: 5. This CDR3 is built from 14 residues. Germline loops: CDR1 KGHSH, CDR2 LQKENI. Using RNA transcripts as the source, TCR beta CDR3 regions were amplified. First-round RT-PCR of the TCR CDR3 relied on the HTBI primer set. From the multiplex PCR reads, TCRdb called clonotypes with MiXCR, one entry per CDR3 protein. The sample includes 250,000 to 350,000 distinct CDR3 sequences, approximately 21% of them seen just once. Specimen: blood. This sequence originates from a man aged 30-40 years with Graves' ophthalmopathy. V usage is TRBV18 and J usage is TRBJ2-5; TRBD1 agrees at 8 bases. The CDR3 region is CASSPGQGRETQYF. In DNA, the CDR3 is TGTGCCAGCTCACCCGGACAGGGAAGGGAGACCCAGTACTTC. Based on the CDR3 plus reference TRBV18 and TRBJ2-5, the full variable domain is NAGVMQNPRHLVRRRGQEARLRCSPMKGHSHVYWYRQLPEEGLKFMVYLQKENIIDESGMPKERFSAEFPKEGPSILRIQQVVRGDSAAYFCASSPGQGRETQYFGPGTRLLVL.